A single sample gave rise to the 2 T cell receptor beta chains below, sequenced in a study of shared T cell receptors in the human thymus (dated by TCRdb to the early 2020s). To prepare the library, the immunoSEQ multiplex PCR assay was applied. TCRdb took this table from immuneACCESS and kept in-frame rearrangements with V and J called. Such tables lack part of the clones; where checked against another copy, unresolved V genes explain under half of the gap, and the rest is unexplained. The sample contains some 760,000 clones, roughly 85% of them found a single time. Roughly 0.01% of the sample comes from the top ten. These data were also reused for a study on human thymus T cells.

Sequencing used thymocytes. The receptors derive from a girl under three years old with a congenital heart defect. Donor details come from another sample of the same person, matched by shared clones.

V is TRBV5-1 and J is TRBJ2-1; the match to TRBD1 covers 7 bases. This CDR3 spans 15 amino acids. V was clipped by 5 bases and J by 4 bases; unmatched bases: 9. Germline CDR1 SGHRS, CDR2 YFSETQ. CDR3: CASRMRQGVYNEQFF. In nucleotides, the CDR3 is TGCGCCAGCAGAATGAGGCAGGGGGTATACAATGAGCAGTTCTTC.

The chain carries TRBV5-6 and TRBJ2-2; maybe TRBD1 (5 bases). This CDR3 has 15 residues. Germline CDR1 and CDR2: SGHDT and YYEEEE. Trimming took off 1 base at V and 9 bases at J, with 16 bases between the two ends. Here the CDR3 reads CASSLREGAQWELFF. The CDR3 DNA is TGTGCCAGCAGCTTGAGGGAAGGGGCACAATGGGAGCTGTTTTTT.